The rows below give T cell receptor beta chains drawn from one sample of a study of OX40 agonist ivuxolimab in advanced cancers. The table came from immunoSEQ multiplex PCR; TCRdb's copy has only in-frame clones and leaves some out. The profile covers fewer than 20,000 clones, with around 80% appearing a single time and over 35% taken by the ten largest. The material was CD4+ or CD8+ T cells sorted from blood, obtained in a trial of the OX40 agonist ivuxolimab. The receptors here all came from an adult with an advanced solid tumor such as melanoma, head and neck, liver or kidney cancer. Each CDR3 is given with its conserved first and last residue. Each record gives: J gene, V gene, clone size, D gene, CDR3 protein, CDR3 DNA. The D gene is left open where the match is weak. Clone size appears in some rows only: once, few, many, or a class for an expanded clone.

TRBJ2-7,TRBV5-6,once,.,CASSLGSGYEQYF,TGTGCCAGCAGCCTGGGTAGCGGCTACGAGCAGTACTTC
TRBJ1-1,TRBV7-9,.,.,CASSLTVSRKLEAFF,TGTGCCAGCAGCTTAACCGTGAGTCGGAAACTGGAAGCTTTCTTT
TRBJ1-1,TRBV19,.,TRBD1,CASSQGAWAFF,TGTGCCAGTAGTCAGGGGGCATGGGCTTTCTTT
TRBJ2-2,TRBV27,few,.,CASSLNREGATGELFF,TGTGCCAGCAGTTTAAACAGGGAGGGGGCCACCGGGGAGCTGTTTTTT
TRBJ2-7,TRBV28,.,.,CASSERLLSYEQYF,TGTGCCAGCAGTGAAAGACTATTATCCTACGAGCAGTACTTC
TRBJ2-3,TRBV5-5,.,TRBD1,CASSSQGQATTDTQYF,TGTGCCAGCAGCTCACAAGGACAGGCGACCACAGATACGCAGTATTTT
TRBJ1-1,TRBV29-1,.,.,CSVEVWVGNTEAFF,TGCAGCGTTGAAGTCTGGGTAGGGAACACTGAAGCTTTCTTT
TRBJ2-2,TRBV19,.,.,CASSPGLSTGELFF,TGTGCCAGTAGTCCGGGACTTAGCACCGGGGAGCTGTTTTTT
TRBJ1-2,TRBV6-7,few,TRBD1,CASSDVTGTGYYGYTF,TGTGCCAGCAGCGACGTTACCGGGACAGGGTACTATGGCTACACCTTC
TRBJ1-6,TRBV14,few,.,CASSSGHRLHF,TGTGCCAGCAGCTCTGGACACCGCCTCCACTTT
TRBJ2-1,TRBV11-3,.,.,CASSQLRGPYNEQFF,TGTGCCAGCAGCCAACTCAGGGGTCCCTACAATGAGCAGTTCTTC
TRBJ1-3,TRBV2,many,TRBD1,CASSEPRRGRAGNTIYF,TGTGCCAGCAGTGAACCGCGCAGGGGGCGCGCTGGAAACACCATATATTTT
TRBJ1-1,TRBV5-1,.,TRBD1,CASSPRTGLNTEAFF,TGCGCCAGCAGCCCAAGGACAGGGCTGAACACTGAAGCTTTCTTT
TRBJ2-7,TRBV21-1,.,.,CASSKVKGDSSYEQYF,TGTGCCAGCAGCAAAGTCAAGGGGGACAGCTCCTACGAGCAGTACTTC
TRBJ2-5,TRBV7-3,once,TRBD2,CASSRAGEYQETQYF,TGTGCCAGCAGTAGAGCGGGGGAGTACCAAGAGACCCAGTACTTC
TRBJ2-3,TRBV18,.,.,CASSPGGRAADTQYF,TGTGCCAGCTCACCAGGGGGGCGGGCCGCAGATACGCAGTATTTT
TRBJ2-1,TRBV6-1,.,.,CASGPDISSYNEQFF,TGTGCCAGCGGGCCGGACATTAGCTCCTACAATGAGCAGTTCTTC
TRBJ2-2,TRBV29-1,.,.,CSVSRTPERDTGELFF,TGCAGCGTCTCCCGGACTCCTGAACGAGACACCGGGGAGCTGTTTTTT
TRBJ2-7,TRBV28,.,TRBD2,CAARSGSSYEQYF,TGTGCCGCGCGGAGCGGGAGTTCCTACGAGCAGTACTTC
TRBJ2-7,TRBV9,.,.,CASSGPTYEQYF,TGTGCCAGCAGCGGTCCTACCTACGAGCAGTACTTC
TRBJ1-5,TRBV30,once,.,CAWKPRTAVEFSNQPQHF,TGTGCCTGGAAGCCCAGGACGGCCGTTGAGTTCAGCAATCAGCCCCAGCATTTT
TRBJ1-1,TRBV6-6,.,TRBD1,CASSYEGANTEAFF,TGTGCCAGCAGTTACGAGGGGGCAAACACTGAAGCTTTCTTT
TRBJ2-1,TRBV10-3,.,TRBD2,CAISAGLAYNEQFF,TGTGCCATCAGTGCCGGACTAGCTTACAATGAGCAGTTCTTC
TRBJ2-2,TRBV7-3,.,TRBD2,CASRAGLAGGELFF,TGTGCCAGCAGAGCGGGACTAGCTGGCGGGGAGCTGTTTTTT
TRBJ2-2,TRBV13,.,TRBD2,CASSSGTRGTGELFF,TGTGCCAGCAGTTCCGGGACTAGAGGGACCGGGGAGCTGTTTTTT
TRBJ2-1,TRBV4-3,few,.,CASSQGVRGNEQFF,TGCGCCAGCAGCCAAGGTGTAAGGGGCAATGAGCAGTTCTTC
TRBJ2-5,TRBV7-9,.,.,CASSLVEGGETQYF,TGTGCCAGCAGCTTAGTGGAGGGCGGAGAGACCCAGTACTTC